The rows below give T cell receptor beta chains drawn from one sample of a study of blood T cells in healthy people across ages. MiXCR, run by TCRdb on the 5' RACE reads, gives a single entry per CDR3 protein. The table has 700,000 to 850,000 distinct CDR3 sequences, 50% to 65% seen once. Sequenced sample: blood. The receptors here all came from a man aged 80 or over in good health. The conserved cysteine and the conserved F or W are not part of the CDR3 here.

J | V | CDR3
TRBJ2-3 | TRBV6-1 | ASSGGLLKHRYAY
TRBJ2-7 | TRBV27 | ASSLRGTLSSYEQY
TRBJ2-7 | TRBV18 | ASSQPGQEGYEQY
TRBJ2-7 | TRBV5-4 | ASNLAVGASASYEQY
TRBJ1-4 | TRBV25-1 | ASSDHLNEKLF
TRBJ2-7 | TRBV3-1 | ASSLRTSRNEQY
TRBJ2-5 | TRBV2 | ASSVKGETQY
TRBJ2-1 | TRBV20-1 | SASGSVGEQF
TRBJ2-3 | TRBV10-3 | VISASGAGTQY
TRBJ2-3 | TRBV20-1 | SAPREPGRADTDTQY
TRBJ2-4 | TRBV7-6 | ASSSSGRGGDIQY
TRBJ2-1 | TRBV27 | ASSTPTRDTYNEQF
TRBJ2-3 | TRBV27 | ASSSGLAGGHRDAY
TRBJ1-2 | TRBV5-1 | ASSLGIGRIPRGDYGYT
TRBJ1-2 | TRBV6-5 | ASSYAESWLVGYT
TRBJ1-2 | TRBV4-1 | ASSQEGLGYT
TRBJ1-2 | TRBV29-1 | SVEDPGAGYGYT
TRBJ2-7 | TRBV10-3 | AISPPLRGNYGYEQY
TRBJ2-1 | TRBV5-4 | ASSLLEGLGYNEQF
TRBJ1-2 | TRBV27 | ASSPTRTYGYT
TRBJ2-5 | TRBV20-1 | SARVPPGLVKMY
TRBJ1-2 | TRBV5-1 | ASSLGGVNSYGYT
TRBJ2-1 | TRBV3-1 | ASSPRGFRNEQF
NA | TRBV3-1 | ASRHDSSYEQY
TRBJ2-7 | TRBV4-2 | ASSTGTGSFEQY
TRBJ1-2 | TRBV20-1 | SARTTTYYAGYT
TRBJ2-3 | TRBV7-2 | ASSLVAREGTDTQY
TRBJ2-7 | TRBV29-1 | AVRENLYEQY
TRBJ2-1 | TRBV7-2 | ASSGTGSNEQF
TRBJ2-2 | TRBV9 | ASSVFAGDAAGELF
TRBJ2-7 | TRBV5-1 | ASSLTSGDEQY
TRBJ2-1 | TRBV24-1 | ATSDPSGDSYNEQF
TRBJ1-2 | TRBV21-1 | ASSPARYNYGYT
NA | TRBV9 | ASSVAAGYYEQY
TRBJ2-7 | TRBV30 | AWSPPRYEQY
TRBJ2-7 | TRBV12-3/TRBV12-4 | ASGSVYEQY
TRBJ1-2 | TRBV20-1 | SAPPGGADGYT
NA | TRBV5-1 | ASSLAVAGGHEQY
TRBJ2-3 | TRBV2 | ASGAVASERRYAY
TRBJ1-2 | TRBV7-2 | AGSPTTGPNGYT
TRBJ1-4 | TRBV5-1 | ASSSRQPTNEKLF
TRBJ2-7 | TRBV18 | ASSPSVNYEQY
TRBJ1-4 | TRBV20-1 | SALNPNREGEKLF
TRBJ2-1 | TRBV2 | ASSKANNEQF
TRBJ2-7 | TRBV7-8 | ASSLVGSGGTYEQY
TRBJ2-7 | TRBV6-5 | ASRLDRVVYEQY
TRBJ1-2 | TRBV20-1 | SARGPGGGYT
TRBJ2-4 | TRBV6-5 | ASRSSAKNIQY
TRBJ2-1 | TRBV12-3/TRBV12-4 | ASSFGGVGHEQF
TRBJ2-6 | TRBV21-1 | ASSPPPGQVAAGANVLT